This T cell receptor (beta chain) was profiled in a study of blood T cell repertoires in COVID-19. The ends were cut back, 0 bases at V and 3 bases at J, with 11 bases in the middle. Germline values: CDR1 SGHVS, CDR2 FNYEAQ. This CDR3 spans 15 amino acids. Sequencing was performed with immunoSEQ multiplex PCR; in TCRdb, only in-frame clones are kept and a portion is missing. The sample contains 260,000 or so clones, around four fifths of which appear only once. Sequenced input: peripheral blood. The chain joins TRBV7-6 to TRBJ1-1, with D hard to call. The source is a woman in her 70s with acute or convalescent COVID-19. DNA of the CDR3: TGTGCCAGCAGCTTAGCGCCAGGATCGGACACTGAAGCTTTCTTT. Amino acids: CASSLAPGSDTEAFF.